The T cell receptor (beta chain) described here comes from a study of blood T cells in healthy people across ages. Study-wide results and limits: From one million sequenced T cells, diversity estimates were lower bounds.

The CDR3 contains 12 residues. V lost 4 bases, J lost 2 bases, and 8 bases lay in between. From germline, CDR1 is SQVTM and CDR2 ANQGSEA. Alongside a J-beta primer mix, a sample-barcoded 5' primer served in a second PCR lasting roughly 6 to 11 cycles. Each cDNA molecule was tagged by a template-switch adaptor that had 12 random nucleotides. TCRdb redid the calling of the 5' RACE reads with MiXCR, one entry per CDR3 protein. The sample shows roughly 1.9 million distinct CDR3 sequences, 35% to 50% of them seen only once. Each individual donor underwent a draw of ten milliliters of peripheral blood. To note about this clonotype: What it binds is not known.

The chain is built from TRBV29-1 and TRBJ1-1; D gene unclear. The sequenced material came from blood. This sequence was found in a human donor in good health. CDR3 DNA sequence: TGCAGCGTTGGAGAGGGAAACACTGAAGCTTTCTTT. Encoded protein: CSVGEGNTEAFF.